The 10 T cell receptor beta chains below were found in one sample sequenced in a study of vaccination and CD4 T cells after COVID-19. Treatment defined: roughly 10-day PBMC culture with coronavirus spike peptide pools or control peptides (ViraFEST assay). What these receptors recognize is not known. The assay that was used to sequence DNA from cultured CD4+ T cells was the Oncomine TCR Beta short-read assay. In TCRdb, the PCR reads were re-called with MiXCR into one record per CDR3 protein. The sample holds about 18,000 distinct CDR3 sequences, 35% to 45% seen once. Sequencing was carried out using CD4+ T cells from blood, cultured in vitro. The receptor set was obtained from a human donor who had recovered from COVID-19.

This rearrangement joins TRBV18 to TRBJ2-5; no reliable D call. The CDR3 has 13 amino acids. Germline V CDR1 and CDR2: KGHSH, LQKENI. V was trimmed by 4 bases and J by 5 bases, leaving 11 bases between them. The CDR3 sequence is CASSLGLWETQYF. The CDR3 bases are TGTGCCAGCTCACTCGGGCTGTGGGAGACCCAGTACTTC.

The chain carries TRBV6-5 and TRBJ2-2; 10 bases align to TRBD2. This CDR3 has 19 amino acids. Unmatched junction bases numbered 10, after V lost 2 bases and J lost 1 base. CDR1 MNHEY and CDR2 SVGAGI come from the germline V gene. CDR3 amino acids: CASSYLGLAGAWNTGELFF. For the CDR3, the DNA is TGTGCCAGCAGTTACCTTGGGCTAGCGGGAGCGTGGAACACCGGGGAGCTGTTTTTT.

The rearrangement links TRBV7-8 to TRBJ1-3; D perhaps matches TRBD1 (6 bases). The germline V gene has CDR1 SGHVS and CDR2 FQNEAQ. The germline V and J ends were trimmed by 5 bases and 2 bases, with 16 bases remaining between them. The CDR3 sequence is 16 residues long. The chain's CDR3 is CASSLMTGGPGNTIYF. CDR3 nucleotides: TGTGCCAGCAGCCTTATGACAGGAGGCCCTGGAAACACCATATATTTT.

This chain connects TRBV19 to TRBJ1-1; D not resolved. V was cut by 3 bases and J by 1 base, with 21 bases left in between. The germline V gene encodes CDR1 LNHDA and CDR2 SQIVND (reference sequence). The CDR3 extends over 18 amino acids. CDR3 DNA sequence: TGTGCCAGTAGTATGGGTGGGCCTTGGACCCTATCGAACACTGAAGCTTTCTTT. Amino acids: CASSMGGPWTLSNTEAFF.

This chain joins TRBV28 and TRBJ2-1, with D perhaps TRBD2 (5 bases). This CDR3 spans 14 amino acids. Trimming took 0 bases from V and 8 from J, leaving 11 bases between them. Germline values: CDR1 MDHEN, CDR2 SYDVKM. CDR3 in amino acids: CASSLWTNNDEQFF. As DNA, the CDR3 is TGTGCCAGCAGTTTATGGACTAACAACGATGAGCAGTTCTTC.

This clonotype turned up a few times. The chain links TRBV27 to TRBJ2-2, with D hard to call. Per germline, CDR1 MNHEY and CDR2 SMNVEV (reference sequence). The CDR3 covers 14 residues. The V gene lost 2 bases and the J gene lost 1 base, with 5 bases spanning the gap. The CDR3 protein is CASSLGWNTGELFF. CDR3 nucleotide sequence: TGTGCCAGCAGTTTAGGATGGAACACCGGGGAGCTGTTTTTT.

The chain joins TRBV6-1 to TRBJ1-1, with TRBD1 matching over 7 bases. Germline V gene lookup returns CDR1 MNHNS and CDR2 SASEGT. The CDR3 runs to 16 residues. V dropped 6 bases and J dropped 2; count of bases not matched to a gene: 12. In DNA form, the CDR3 reads TGTGCCAGCAGCAAACAGGGGAGGATTAGAAACACTGAAGCTTTCTTT. Amino acids: CASSKQGRIRNTEAFF.

This clonotype has just a few counts. J is TRBJ2-3 and V is TRBV30; TRBD2 matches at 7 bases. Germline V gene lookup returns CDR1 GTSNPN and CDR2 SVGIG (reference sequence). The CDR3 sequence is 14 residues long. The junction had 5 bases not matched to a gene; V was cut back by 3 bases and J by 2 bases. The DNA of the CDR3 is TGTGCCTGGAGGGGGCTAGCGGCCACAGATACGCAGTATTTT. It codes for CAWRGLAATDTQYF.

This rearrangement joins TRBV6-1 to TRBJ2-5; TRBD2 matches 11 bases. The ends lost 6 bases at V and 4 bases at J; junction bases unmatched: 4. Germline V gives CDR1 MNHNS, CDR2 SASEGT. This CDR3 is built from 14 residues. The CDR3 DNA follows: TGTGCCAGCAGACTAGCGGGAGTAGGAGAGACCCAGTACTTC. It codes for CASRLAGVGETQYF.

This clonotype was seen a few times. The genes are TRBV19 and TRBJ2-2; TRBD1 matches 7 bases. Germline V CDR1 and CDR2: LNHDA, SQIVND (reference sequence). CDR3 length equals 17 residues. V trimming: 5 bases; J trimming: 2 bases; junction bases outside the gene matches: 11. This chain's CDR3 is CASSDEDRVINTGELFF. The DNA for the CDR3 is TGTGCCAGTAGTGACGAAGACAGGGTAATTAACACCGGGGAGCTGTTTTTT.